What follows are 31 T cell receptor beta chains derived from one specimen sequenced in a study of blood T cells in healthy people across ages. The authors ran a second PCR of about 7 to 11 cycles using a sample-barcoded 5' primer and a J-beta primer mix. TCRdb used MiXCR to reprocess the 5' RACE reads, holding one entry per CDR3 protein. The sample has around 500,000 distinct CDR3 sequences; around 48% are singletons. Sequencing was carried out using blood. The source of these receptors is a man at least 80 years old in good health.

This clonotype was counted only a few times. The chain recombines TRBV20-1 with TRBJ2-2; 7 nucleotides match TRBD1. V dropped 1 base and J dropped 4; count of bases not matched to a gene: 0. Germline V lookup: CDR1 DFQATT, CDR2 SNEGSKA (reference sequence). The CDR3 runs to 13 residues. The CDR3: CSARAGGTGELFF. As DNA, the CDR3 is TGCAGTGCTAGAGCAGGGGGCACCGGGGAGCTGTTTTTT.

The rearrangement joins TRBV27 to TRBJ2-7; D possibly uses TRBD1 or TRBD2 (6 bases each). The CDR3 runs 14 residues. Germline-derived CDR1 and CDR2 are MNHEY and SMNVEV (reference sequence). Trimming stripped 10 bases from V and 4 bases from J, with 20 bases between. CDR3 DNA: TGTGCCACCCGTACAAGGGGGGCCACTTACGAGCAGTACTTC. Translation: CATRTRGATYEQYF.

This chain links TRBV4-3 with TRBJ2-5; tentatively, D is TRBD1 (6 bases). Trimming shortened V by 3 bases and J by 11 bases, and 16 bases separated the two germline ends. CDR1 and CDR2 from the germline V gene are LGHNA and YSLEER. The CDR3 spans 13 residues. The CDR3 reads CASSQGHGAEQYF. The CDR3 region has the DNA TGCGCCAGCAGCCAGGGACACGGGGCGGAGCAGTACTTC.

This rearrangement joins TRBV12-3 or TRBV12-4 to TRBJ1-5, with 9 bases matching TRBD1. The CDR3 totals 14 residues. V gave up 6 bases and J gave up 3 bases; unmatched junction bases: 3. The CDR3 DNA is TGTGCCAGCAGGGGGACAGGGTCCAATCAGCCCCAGCATTTT. Protein: CASRGTGSNQPQHF.

The chain combines TRBV5-1 with TRBJ2-7; a possible D gene is TRBD2 (5 bases). Germline V lookup: CDR1 SGHRS, CDR2 YFSETQ. Trimming stripped 3 bases from V and 11 bases from J, with 21 bases between. This CDR3 contains 14 residues. The CDR3 sequence is CASSSDPSSLSEYF. In nucleotides, the CDR3 is TGCGCCAGCAGCTCGGACCCTTCTAGCCTCTCCGAGTACTTC.

The gene calls are TRBV4-1 and TRBJ2-7; 10 nucleotides match TRBD1. The trim removed 3 bases at V and 2 bases at J, leaving 16 bases unmatched. Germline V CDR1 and CDR2: MGHRA, YSYEKL. The CDR3 spans 19 residues. As DNA, the CDR3 is TGCGCCAGCAGCCAGGACGCATCCGGGACAGGGGTGCCCACCTACGAGCAGTACTTC. Its translation is CASSQDASGTGVPTYEQYF.

This clonotype was seen repeatedly, ten times or more. The J gene is TRBJ2-7, the V gene TRBV4-2, with 14 bases identical to TRBD2. The V segment lost 3 bases and the J segment 1 base; nucleotides outside the gene matches: 2. The CDR3 runs 16 residues. In germline, CDR1 is LGHNA, CDR2 YNFKEQ. DNA for the CDR3: TGTGCCAGCAGCCACGGGACTAGCGGGGGATCCTACGAGCAGTACTTC. Encoded protein: CASSHGTSGGSYEQYF.

V and J are TRBV11-2 and TRBJ2-2, with D unclear. CDR1 and CDR2 from the germline V gene are SGHAT and FQNNGV. This CDR3 has 16 amino acids. V dropped 5 bases and J dropped 6 bases, with 19 bases sitting between them. CDR3 residues: CASSPNGALGSGELFF. The CDR3 DNA reads TGTGCCAGCAGCCCAAACGGCGCTCTGGGGTCCGGGGAGCTGTTTTTT.

In this sample, this clonotype turned up a few times. A read error may account for a junction end that differs from germline. The rearrangement uses TRBV11-2 and TRBJ2-1; the D gene could be TRBD1 or TRBD2 (6 bases each). Germline V gene data show CDR1 as SGHAT and CDR2 as FQNNGV. The CDR3 length is 15 residues. The CDR3 spells CASSFTGVWDNEQFF. The CDR3 nucleotides are TGTGCCAGCAGCTTCACGGGGGTTTGGGACAATGAGCAGTTCTTT.

This clonotype was counted between two and nine times. The V and J genes are TRBV5-1 and TRBJ2-2; TRBD2 aligns across 11 bases. The ends lost 4 bases at V and 0 bases at J; junction bases unmatched: 2. The length of the CDR3 is 16 residues. Germline V lookup: CDR1 SGHRS, CDR2 YFSETQ. The CDR3, as DNA: TGCGCCAGCAGCCTGACTAGCGGGGCGAACACCGGGGAGCTGTTTTTT. It encodes CASSLTSGANTGELFF.

This clonotype has at least ten counts. This chain connects TRBV6-6 to TRBJ2-3; TRBD1 or TRBD2 may be the D gene (6 bases each). The CDR3 is made up of 17 amino acids. CDR1 is MNHNY and CDR2 is SVGAGI in the germline V gene (reference sequence). Trimming shortened V by 8 bases and J by 1 base, and 22 bases separated the two germline ends. As DNA, the CDR3 is TGTGCCAGCGCGGGATCGACAGGTTGGAGTGGCACAGATACGCAGTATTTT. Its protein is CASAGSTGWSGTDTQYF.

This clonotype has a handful of counts. This chain connects TRBV6-2 or TRBV6-3 to TRBJ2-1; D unresolved. The CDR3 contains 13 residues. Germline CDR1 MNHEY, CDR2 SVGEGT. Trimming stripped 2 bases from V and 9 bases from J, with 11 bases between. Here the CDR3 reads CASSYLGSGEQFF. DNA for the CDR3: TGTGCCAGCAGTTACCTGGGCTCGGGTGAGCAGTTCTTC.

The chain recombines TRBV2 with TRBJ2-5; unclear D gene. Trimming took 1 base from V and 4 from J, leaving 4 bases between them. The CDR3 is made up of 12 amino acids. Germline CDR1 and CDR2: SNHLY and FYNNEI. Written as DNA, the CDR3 is TGTGCCAGCAGTGAAGGTGCAGAGACCCAGTACTTC. Protein: CASSEGAETQYF.

This clonotype was detected once. The rearrangement uses TRBV18 and TRBJ1-4, with TRBD1 identical over 7 bases. This CDR3 region has 14 residues. With V trimmed by 3 bases and J by 8 bases, 6 bases remained unmatched. Germline V lookup: CDR1 KGHSH, CDR2 LQKENI. In DNA, the CDR3 is TGTGCCAGCTCACCGGACCGGGACAGCGAAAAACTGTTTTTT. This encodes CASSPDRDSEKLFF.

The rearrangement joins TRBV4-3 to TRBJ2-1; D is possibly TRBD1 or TRBD2 (5 bases each). The DNA end is more similar to TRBJ2-7, so the J call may be wrong. Looked up from germline, CDR1 is LGHNA and CDR2 is YSLEER. The CDR3 contains 13 residues. CDR3 residues: CASSHGAHNEQYF. The CDR3 coding sequence is TGCGCCAGCAGCCACGGGGCCCACAATGAGCAGTACTTC.

This sequence joins TRBV12-3 or TRBV12-4 and TRBJ2-3, with D perhaps matching TRBD1 or TRBD2 (5 bases each). This CDR3 has 11 amino acids. Trimming left V 5 bases short and J 10 bases short, with 10 bases between. This CDR3 is CASSTRGPQYF. The CDR3 coding sequence is TGTGCCAGCAGTACAAGGGGACCGCAGTATTTT.

This clonotype was observed at least ten times. This chain links TRBV6-6 with TRBJ2-7, with 10 bases identical to TRBD2. CDR3 length: 14 amino acids. In germline, CDR1 is MNHNY, CDR2 SVGAGI (reference sequence). Trimming took 4 bases from V and 2 from J; bases not matched to a gene: 2. As DNA, the CDR3 is TGTGCCAGCAGTTTAAGCGGGGGGGCCTACGAGCAGTACTTC. Protein product: CASSLSGGAYEQYF.

This clonotype appeared once. V usage is TRBV6-1 and J usage is TRBJ2-4; D remains unclear. The germline V and J ends were trimmed by 3 bases and 3 bases, with 15 bases remaining between them. Germline-derived CDR1 and CDR2 are MNHNS and SASEGT. The CDR3 has 16 residues. CDR3 in DNA: TGTGCCAGCAGTGAGCGCAGTCGTTCGGACAAAAACATTCAGTACTTC. Amino acids: CASSERSRSDKNIQYF.

The chain employs TRBV29-1 and TRBJ2-3; the match to TRBD2 covers 13 bases. The J segment lost 1 base and the V segment lost 6 bases, leaving 7 bases of the junction unmatched. This CDR3 is built from 16 residues. Germline CDR1 is SQVTM and CDR2 is ANQGSEA. This CDR3 reads CSVHLGLAGGTDTQYF. The CDR3 region has the DNA TGCAGCGTCCACCTTGGACTAGCGGGAGGCACAGATACGCAGTATTTT.

This clonotype was seen at least ten times. In DNA, the CDR3 is TGTGCCAGCAGCTTAAGACAGACGCTTTCAGATACGCAGTATTTT. As protein: CASSLRQTLSDTQYF. This rearrangement joins TRBV7-2 to TRBJ2-3, with TRBD1 as a possible D gene (5 bases). Trimming removed 2 bases at V and 4 bases at J, with 13 bases between. The CDR3 loop spans 15 amino acids. CDR1 is SGHTA and CDR2 is FQGNSA in the germline V gene. Based on the CDR3 plus reference TRBV7-2 and TRBJ2-3, the full variable domain is GAGVSQSPSNKVTEKGKDVELRCDPISGHTALYWYRQSLGQGLEFLIYFQGNSAPDKSGLPSDRFSAERTGGSVSTLTIQRTQQEDSAVYLCASSLRQTLSDTQYFGPGTRLTVL.

V gene TRBV2 combines with J gene TRBJ2-1; no clear D. The CDR3 has 13 residues. The ends were cut back, 7 bases at V and 5 bases at J, with 12 bases in the middle. Looked up from germline, CDR1 is SNHLY and CDR2 is FYNNEI. CDR3 bases: TGTGCCAGCACCCAAGACAAGCACAATGAGCAGTTCTTC. This sequence encodes CASTQDKHNEQFF. Together with reference TRBV2 and TRBJ2-1, the CDR3 gives the full variable domain: EPEVTQTPSHQVTQMGQEVILRCVPISNHLYFYWYRQILGQKVEFLVSFYNNEISEKSEIFDDQFSVERPDGSNFTLKIRSTKLEDSAMYFCASTQDKHNEQFFGPGTRLTVL.

In the case of this clonotype: Since a much larger clone is just one base distant, this may be a read error. The chain carries TRBV6-5 and TRBJ1-1, with D tentatively TRBD1 (6 bases). V was trimmed by 2 bases and J by 4 bases, leaving 14 bases between them. The V gene's germline CDR1 is MNHEY and CDR2 SVGAGI. The CDR3 extends over 15 amino acids. The CDR3 reads CASSYANRGGTEAFF. The DNA of the CDR3 is TGTGCCAGCAGTTACGCGAATCGAGGGGGCACTGAAGCTTTCTTT.

The CDR3 here is CASSLDGFDTEAFF. As DNA, the CDR3 is TGTGCCAGCAGCTTAGATGGCTTTGACACTGAAGCTTTCTTT. The chain combines TRBV7-9 with TRBJ1-1; D is uncertain. Per the germline V gene, CDR1 is SEHNR and CDR2 is FQNEAQ (reference sequence). CDR3 length: 14 residues. V was cut by 1 base and J by 3 bases, with 9 bases left in between.

There are a few counts of this clonotype. The chain is built from TRBV16 and TRBJ2-3, with D maybe TRBD2 (5 bases). V was trimmed by 4 bases and J by 5 bases, leaving 7 bases between them. CDR3 length equals 12 residues. CDR1 is KGHSY, CDR2 FQNENV, per germline. CDR3 loop: CASSPREDTQYF. CDR3 DNA sequence: TGTGCCAGCAGCCCCCGGGAAGATACGCAGTATTTT.

This clonotype came up a few times. The CDR3: CASSQDHGAGGTDTQYF. In DNA form, the CDR3 reads TGTGCCAGCAGCCAAGATCATGGGGCGGGAGGCACAGATACGCAGTATTTT. The chain uses TRBV4-2 and TRBJ2-3; 7 positions agree with TRBD2. This CDR3 has 17 residues. The J segment lost 1 base and the V segment lost 0 bases, leaving 7 bases of the junction unmatched. CDR1 and CDR2 (germline): LGHNA, YNFKEQ.

In its sample, this clonotype was seen a few times. The J gene is TRBJ2-3, the V gene TRBV7-2; D possibly corresponds to TRBD2 (5 bases). The V end was cut by 5 bases, the J end by 2 bases, with 11 bases between. Germline V gene sequence: CDR1 SGHTA, CDR2 FQGNSA. The CDR3 loop spans 14 amino acids. The CDR3 DNA reads as TGTGCCAGCAGCCGCGGGCAACTCACAGATACGCAGTATTTT. Its protein product is CASSRGQLTDTQYF.

This chain links TRBV20-1 with TRBJ2-7; 8 bases are a match to TRBD1. The V segment lost 4 bases and the J segment 1 base; nucleotides outside the gene matches: 9. Germline values: CDR1 DFQATT, CDR2 SNEGSKA (reference sequence). This CDR3 comprises 15 residues. In DNA, the CDR3 is TGCAGTGCTACGGACAGGGAAATCCTATCCTACGAGCAGTACTTC. Its translation: CSATDREILSYEQYF.

The chain employs TRBV20-1 and TRBJ2-1; 7 nucleotides match TRBD1. The CDR3 length is 13 residues. Germline values: CDR1 DFQATT, CDR2 SNEGSKA (reference sequence). The trim removed 3 bases at V and 2 bases at J, leaving 1 base unmatched. The CDR3 nucleotides are TGCAGTGCTAGGACAGGGACCTACAATGAGCAGTTCTTC. Translated, it gives CSARTGTYNEQFF.

As concerns this clonotype: At one boundary the junction diverges from the germline segment, which might be a read error. The J gene is TRBJ1-1, the V gene TRBV6-6; D gene ambiguous. CDR1 MNHNY and CDR2 SVGAGI come from the germline V gene (reference sequence). This CDR3 contains 14 residues. The CDR3 coding sequence is TGTGTCAGCAGTTACGGGCGGGGGAACACTGAAGCTTTCTTT. Its translation: CVSSYGRGNTEAFF.

CDR3 sequence: CASSLAITGRREQYF. The CDR3 nucleotides read TGCGCCAGCAGCTTGGCAATTACAGGGCGACGCGAGCAGTACTTC. The chain recombines TRBV5-1 with TRBJ2-5, with a possible D match to TRBD1 (6 bases). The last part of the DNA fits TRBJ2-7 better; the J call may be wrong. The V gene's germline CDR1 is SGHRS and CDR2 YFSETQ. CDR3 length equals 15 residues.

CDR3 DNA: TGTGCCAGCAGCTTTGGGGCCAACAATGAGCAGTTCTTC. Its protein product is CASSFGANNEQFF. The chain links TRBV7-9 to TRBJ2-1, with a weak D call TRBD1 (5 bases). Germline V gene data show CDR1 as SEHNR and CDR2 as FQNEAQ (reference sequence). The CDR3 length is 13 residues. The V and J ends lost 3 bases and 5 bases respectively, with 8 bases between them. Filled out from reference TRBV7-9 and TRBJ2-1, the complete variable domain reads DTGVSQNPRHKITKRGQNVTFRCDPISEHNRLYWYRQTLGQGPEFLTYFQNEAQLEKSRLLSDRFSAERPKGSFSTLEIQRTEQGDSAMYLCASSFGANNEQFFGPGTRLTVL.